Listed here are 10 T cell receptor beta chains from one sample, sequenced in a study of CD8+CD57+ T cells in acquired aplastic anemia. Patients selected for sequencing had displayed CD8+CD57+ cell expansion by flow cytometry. Genomic DNA, the template, was used for profiling of the TCR beta VDJ and CDR3. MiXCR was run by TCRdb on the reads, yielding one entry per CDR3 protein. The sample shows some 180,000 distinct CDR3 sequences, 63% of them seen only once. Specimen: sorted CD4+, CD8+, or CD8+CD57+ T cells (not recorded which) from PBMCs. The receptors originated from a human donor with aplastic anemia.

In its sample, this clonotype was seen many times. The rearrangement joins TRBV15 to TRBJ2-2; a weak D match, TRBD1 (6 bases). Trimming cost V 5 bases and J 7 bases, with 11 bases left between them. Germline CDR1 is LNHNV and CDR2 is YYDKDF (reference sequence). There are 13 residues in the CDR3. The CDR3 sequence: CATSDRTDGELFF. CDR3 nucleotides: TGTGCCACCAGCGACCGGACAGACGGGGAGCTGTTTTTT. Using reference TRBV15 and TRBJ2-2 for the parts outside the CDR3, the full variable domain is DAMVIQNPRYQVTQFGKPVTLSCSQTLNHNVMYWYQQKSSQAPKLLFHYYDKDFNNEADTPDNFQSRRPNTSFCFLDIRSPGLGDTAMYLCATSDRTDGELFFGEGSRLTVL.

The chain couples TRBV25-1 to TRBJ2-1; 7 nucleotides agree with TRBD1. The germline gives CDR1 MGHDK, CDR2 SYGVNS. V shed 6 bases and J 8 bases; nucleotides not matched to a gene: 4. The CDR3 is 12 amino acids. CDR3 coding DNA: TGTGCCAGCAGAAGACAGGGTGATGAGCAGTTCTTC. As protein: CASRRQGDEQFF.

This clonotype came up many times. This CDR3 is CASSIQGATGELFF. Written as DNA, the CDR3 is TGTGCCAGTAGTATACAGGGGGCAACCGGGGAGCTGTTTTTT. V is TRBV19 and J is TRBJ2-2, with 8 bases lining up with TRBD1. The junction had 1 base not matched to a gene; V was cut back by 2 bases and J by 5 bases. There are 14 residues in the CDR3. Germline-derived CDR1 and CDR2 are LNHDA and SQIVND (reference sequence).

In this sample, this clonotype turned up a few times. The chain joins TRBV19 to TRBJ2-5; D is ambiguous. Trimming left V 9 bases short and J 5 bases short, with 13 bases between. CDR1 is LNHDA and CDR2 is SQIVND in the germline V gene (reference sequence). CDR3 size: 12 residues. CDR3 protein: CASRQAGETQYF. CDR3 nucleotide sequence: TGTGCCAGCCGACAAGCCGGGGAGACCCAGTACTTC.

The genes are TRBV25-1 and TRBJ2-7; TRBD2 matches at 11 bases. The CDR3 consists of 18 residues. Per germline, CDR1 MGHDK and CDR2 SYGVNS. The ends lost 6 bases at V and 5 bases at J; junction bases unmatched: 18. CDR3 in amino acids: CASSAPGTSGHVRDEQYF. The CDR3 bases are TGTGCCAGCAGCGCTCCCGGGACTAGCGGCCATGTTCGGGACGAGCAGTACTTC.

V usage is TRBV7-8 and J usage is TRBJ1-1; D is unclear. The germline V gene encodes CDR1 SGHVS and CDR2 FQNEAQ. The CDR3 extends over 14 amino acids. Trimming removed 3 bases at V and 0 bases at J, with 8 bases between. In DNA, the CDR3 is TGTGCCAGCAGCTTTGGGGTCATGAACACTGAAGCTTTCTTT. Its protein product is CASSFGVMNTEAFF.

Many counts were recorded for this clonotype. V gene TRBV20-1 combines with J gene TRBJ2-7; D not certain. The CDR3 is 13 residues long. Germline loops: CDR1 DFQATT, CDR2 SNEGSKA (reference sequence). CDR3 nucleotides: TGCAGCGAAGGCAGGTTTGTCCCCTACGAGCAGTACTTC. Translation: CSEGRFVPYEQYF.

To note about this clonotype: A junction boundary mismatches the germline segment, possibly from a read error. The rearrangement joins TRBV20-1 to TRBJ1-1; D is ambiguous. This CDR3 is 11 amino acids long. The V gene's germline CDR1 is DFQATT and CDR2 SNEGSKA (reference sequence). CDR3 DNA: TGCAGTGCTAGGGGCAGCACTGAAGCTTACTTT. Protein sequence: CSARGSTEAYF.

The CDR3 loop reads CASSRLGVGETQYF. The CDR3 coding sequence is TGTGCCAGCAGCCGACTGGGAGTGGGGGAGACCCAGTACTTC. This chain connects TRBV7-3 to TRBJ2-7, with D possibly TRBD2 on 5 matching bases. The DNA end lines up better with TRBJ2-5; the J call may be wrong. This CDR3 is 14 amino acids long. Germline CDR1 and CDR2: SGHTA and FQGTGA.

CDR3 DNA sequence: TGTGCCGGGGGGCGGACAGATACGCAGTATTTT. Its protein product is CAGGRTDTQYF. The rearrangement uses TRBV10-3 and TRBJ2-3, with D perhaps given as TRBD1 or TRBD2 (6 bases each). V lost 11 bases and J lost 3, with 9 bases in between. Germline values: CDR1 ENHRY, CDR2 SYGVKD. CDR3 length equals 11 residues.